This T cell receptor (beta chain) was recovered during a study of T-cell reconstitution after alpha-beta-depleted transplantation in children. The CDR3 sequence is 15 residues long. V gave up 5 bases and J gave up 4 bases; unmatched junction bases: 10. Germline V gene data show CDR1 as SGHAT and CDR2 as FQNNGV. This clonotype was observed a handful of times. Preparation of the TCRbeta library used unique molecular identifiers. TCRdb reanalysed the PCR reads using MiXCR and keeps one entry per CDR3 protein. Altogether around 410,000 distinct CDR3 sequences are present, roughly a tenth being singletons, with the ten largest covering roughly 5.5%.

This receptor was taken from a human donor who donated a stem cell graft to a child with acute myeloid leukemia. The chain combines TRBV11-2 with TRBJ1-2; TRBD1 matches at 7 bases. Sequenced here: PBMCs from the stem cell graft donor, sampled from the stem cell graft. The CDR3 region has the DNA TGTGCCAGCAGCAGCTGGGACAGAGTAAGCTATGGCTACACCTTC. Translating it yields CASSSWDRVSYGYTF.